The source of this TCR beta chain is a study of PD-L1 blockade in urothelial cancer. This CDR3 has 13 residues. V lost 5 bases and J 9 bases, leaving 14 bases between the germline ends. Germline V gene data show CDR1 as SGHTA and CDR2 as FQGTGA. Repertoires were generated with immunoSEQ multiplex PCR, while TCRdb's copy carries only in-frame clones and drops some. This table holds about 120,000 clones, roughly 89% found once. Regarding time point: peripheral blood 6 weeks after treatment start. Here the sequenced sample was PBMCs, taken around atezolizumab (anti-PD-L1) treatment. This chain uses TRBV7-3 with TRBJ2-1; D unresolved. The TCR originated in a man aged 55 to 70 with urothelial cancer. The DNA of the CDR3 is TGTGCCAGCAGCCCCGACTCTTCGCGTGAGCAGTTCTTC. Amino acids: CASSPDSSREQFF.